The next 23 T cell receptor beta chains were all read from a single sample in a study of blood T cells in healthy people across ages. A second roughly 6 to 12 cycle PCR used barcoded and J-beta primers. TCRdb reprocessed the 5' RACE reads via MiXCR and lists one record per CDR3 protein. The table records about 1.1 million distinct CDR3 sequences, around two fifths of them present only once. The sequenced sample was blood. These receptor sequences come from a man aged 18-30 years in good health.

There are a few counts of this clonotype. The chain is built from TRBV4-1 and TRBJ2-7; D may match TRBD1 or TRBD2 (5 bases each). Trimming cost V 1 base and J 1 base, with 14 bases left between them. The CDR3 extends over 16 amino acids. CDR1 and CDR2 from the germline V gene are MGHRA and YSYEKL. This chain's CDR3 is CASSQVGRDGSYEQYF. The CDR3 DNA reads TGCGCCAGCAGCCAAGTAGGAAGGGACGGATCCTACGAGCAGTACTTC.

The sample holds a few counts of this clonotype. The V gene is TRBV9, the J gene TRBJ1-1; 9 bases map to TRBD1. Germline V gene sequence: CDR1 SGDLS, CDR2 YYNGEE. V dropped 4 bases and J dropped 3; count of bases not matched to a gene: 7. CDR3 size: 15 residues. The CDR3 nucleotides read TGTGCCAGCAGCAGGGGGGACAGGGTGGACACTGAAGCTTTCTTT. Its protein product is CASSRGDRVDTEAFF.

The chain joins TRBV14 to TRBJ2-7, with D perhaps matching TRBD1 (6 bases). CDR3 length equals 15 residues. Germline CDR1 and CDR2: SGHDN and FVKESK. V lost 4 bases, J lost 0 bases, and 13 bases lay in between. The CDR3 DNA reads as TGTGCCAGCAGCCCATTCAACAGGGCCTCCTACGAGCAGTACTTC. It translates to CASSPFNRASYEQYF.

The table lists this clonotype with a few counts. The chain recombines TRBV12-3 or TRBV12-4 with TRBJ2-1; no reliable D call. Trimming removed 1 base from V and 5 bases from J, with 12 bases in between. The CDR3 has 15 residues. This CDR3 is CASSLVGSRDNEQFF. The CDR3 region has the DNA TGTGCCAGCAGTTTAGTGGGTAGTAGGGACAATGAGCAGTTCTTC.

V and J are TRBV7-2 and TRBJ2-4, with a weak D call TRBD1 (5 bases). The J call may be in error: the DNA end matches TRBJ2-7 better. The CDR3 has 16 residues. Germline CDR1 is SGHTA and CDR2 is FQGNSA. CDR3 loop: CASSLLMWGANYEQYF. The CDR3, as DNA: TGTGCCAGCAGCTTATTGATGTGGGGCGCGAACTACGAGCAGTACTTC.

This clonotype was seen only a few times. The chain couples TRBV27 to TRBJ2-3; 8 bases agree with TRBD2. The CDR3 sequence is 17 residues long. CDR1 is MNHEY and CDR2 is SMNVEV in the germline V gene (reference sequence). The V gene end was trimmed by 0 bases and the J gene end by 5 bases; junction bases not matched to a gene: 10. CDR3 nucleotide sequence: TGTGCCAGCAGTTTATCTCCCAGCGGGGGCTTCGAAGATACGCAGTATTTT. Protein sequence: CASSLSPSGGFEDTQYF.

The rearrangement uses TRBV19 and TRBJ2-4, with 8 bases lining up with TRBD1. Germline CDR1 LNHDA, CDR2 SQIVND (reference sequence). This CDR3 is 17 amino acids long. Trimming at V came to 6 bases and at J to 0 bases, leaving 10 bases not matched to a gene. The CDR3 sequence is CASRRNNRGLAKNIQYF. The DNA for the CDR3 is TGTGCCAGTAGGAGGAATAACAGGGGGTTAGCCAAAAACATTCAGTACTTC.

This chain uses TRBV12-3 or TRBV12-4 with TRBJ2-1; tentatively, D is TRBD2 (6 bases). This CDR3 comprises 12 residues. Trimming cost V 4 bases and J 15 bases, with 16 bases left between them. The CDR3 loop reads CASSSASVLRFF. Here the CDR3 DNA reads TGTGCCAGCAGTTCCGCTAGCGTCCTTCGGTTCTTC.

The chain couples TRBV5-1 to TRBJ2-7, with D possibly matching TRBD1 (6 bases). CDR3 size: 15 residues. Trimming removed 4 bases at V and 2 bases at J, with 16 bases between. Germline CDR1 is SGHRS and CDR2 is YFSETQ. CDR3 sequence (DNA): TGCGCCAGCAGCCTTGGGACATACGGAACCTACGAGCAGTACTTC. It translates to CASSLGTYGTYEQYF.

The chain employs TRBV30 and TRBJ2-5; D call uncertain. The J call is doubtful: the DNA matches TRBJ2-7 better. The CDR3 totals 13 residues. Germline V CDR1 and CDR2: GTSNPN, SVGIG (reference sequence). The CDR3 region has the DNA TGTGCCTGGGTCGGAATTGGGTTCTACGAGCAGTACTTC. Its translation: CAWVGIGFYEQYF.

The chain employs TRBV5-1 and TRBJ1-1; D unclear. Between the trimmed V and J ends, which lost 6 bases and 4 bases, there was a span of 13 bases. Germline V gene lookup returns CDR1 SGHRS and CDR2 YFSETQ. The CDR3 runs to 13 residues. The CDR3 coding sequence is TGCGCCAGCACCCCGGGAGTTAGCACTGAAGCTTTCTTT. This gives the protein CASTPGVSTEAFF.

The CDR3 DNA reads TGCAGTGCTAGGTATGACGCTACTGAAGCTTTCTTT. It yields the protein CSARYDATEAFF. The chain employs TRBV20-1 and TRBJ1-1; D not resolved. The V end lost 3 bases, the J end lost 5 bases, and 10 bases lay between the germline ends. CDR3 length: 12 residues. The germline gives CDR1 DFQATT, CDR2 SNEGSKA (reference sequence).

This clonotype was detected many times. The CDR3 sequence is CASSSGDGVSYEQYF. The CDR3 DNA reads TGTGCCAGCAGCTCCGGGGACGGGGTCTCCTACGAGCAGTACTTC. The chain carries TRBV9 and TRBJ2-7; tentatively, D is TRBD1 or TRBD2 (5 bases each). V lost 4 bases and J lost 0, with 14 bases in between. The CDR3 is made up of 15 amino acids. Germline V gene lookup returns CDR1 SGDLS and CDR2 YYNGEE.

About this clonotype: A read error may explain this, as a much larger clone is one base away. The CDR3 DNA is TGCAGCGTTGAATCGCGGAAATGGGGTTCCTACAATGAGCAGTACTTC. Its translation is CSVESRKWGSYNEQYF. V gene TRBV29-1 combines with J gene TRBJ2-1; D is unclear. TRBJ2-7 matches the DNA end more closely, so the J call is doubtful. The CDR3 loop spans 16 amino acids. Looked up from germline, CDR1 is SQVTM and CDR2 is ANQGSEA.

In its sample, this clonotype was seen many times. The chain is built from TRBV20-1 and TRBJ2-3; 8 bases line up with TRBD2. V was clipped by 6 bases and J by 4 bases; unmatched bases: 3. This CDR3 contains 12 residues. Looked up from germline, CDR1 is DFQATT and CDR2 is SNEGSKA (reference sequence). CDR3 amino acids: CSAQTSADTQYF. CDR3 coding DNA: TGCAGTGCCCAGACTAGCGCAGATACGCAGTATTTT.

This chain uses TRBV27 with TRBJ2-1; D call uncertain. The CDR3 runs 12 residues. Germline lookup yields CDR1 MNHEY and CDR2 SMNVEV (reference sequence). V lost 8 bases and J lost 11, with 16 bases in between. This CDR3 is CASSDSQIQQFF. For the CDR3, the DNA is TGTGCCAGCTCCGACTCACAGATACAGCAGTTCTTC.

The V and J genes are TRBV18 and TRBJ2-7; 10 nucleotides line up with TRBD1. The CDR3 runs to 17 residues. J lost 7 bases, V lost 2 bases, and 14 bases had no gene match. Germline V gives CDR1 KGHSH, CDR2 LQKENI. The CDR3 sequence is CASSPNKVGQGLDEQYF. Written as DNA, the CDR3 is TGTGCCAGCTCACCAAATAAGGTGGGACAGGGGTTGGATGAGCAGTACTTC. The full variable domain, with the rest looked up from reference TRBV18 and TRBJ2-7, is NAGVMQNPRHLVRRRGQEARLRCSPMKGHSHVYWYRQLPEEGLKFMVYLQKENIIDESGMPKERFSAEFPKEGPSILRIQQVVRGDSAAYFCASSPNKVGQGLDEQYFGPGTRLTVT.

This chain joins TRBV7-2 and TRBJ2-1; TRBD2 might be the D (5 bases). Trimming removed 0 bases from V and 12 bases from J, with 12 bases in between. CDR3 length equals 13 residues. Looked up from germline, CDR1 is SGHTA and CDR2 is FQGNSA. CDR3 bases: TGTGCCAGCAGCTTAGCTTTGGCGGGCCGGCAGTTCTTC. Protein: CASSLALAGRQFF. Full variable domain (outside the CDR3, taken from reference TRBV7-2 and TRBJ2-1): GAGVSQSPSNKVTEKGKDVELRCDPISGHTALYWYRQSLGQGLEFLIYFQGNSAPDKSGLPSDRFSAERTGGSVSTLTIQRTQQEDSAVYLCASSLALAGRQFFGPGTRLTVL.

This clonotype came up once. This rearrangement joins TRBV7-9 to TRBJ2-7; 10 nucleotides align to TRBD1. The CDR3 runs to 17 residues. The trim removed 5 bases at V and 7 bases at J, leaving 17 bases unmatched. Per the germline V gene, CDR1 is SEHNR and CDR2 is FQNEAQ (reference sequence). CDR3 nucleotide sequence: TGTGCCAGCAGCCTCGCAACCGGGACAGGGGTCTACAATGAGCAGTACTTC. Protein sequence: CASSLATGTGVYNEQYF.

This clonotype has more than one count but fewer than ten. The chain links TRBV29-1 to TRBJ1-1; tentatively, D is TRBD1 (5 bases). The V end was cut by 8 bases, the J end by 1 base, with 11 bases between. The CDR3 is made up of 12 amino acids. Germline lookup yields CDR1 SQVTM and CDR2 ANQGSEA. CDR3 bases: TGCAGCTTCTCGACAGCGAACACTGAAGCTTTCTTT. Translation: CSFSTANTEAFF.

The chain has TRBV20-1 and TRBJ1-5, with a weak D call TRBD1 (5 bases). The germline V and J ends were trimmed by 1 base and 6 bases, with 10 bases remaining between them. Germline values: CDR1 DFQATT, CDR2 SNEGSKA (reference sequence). This CDR3 is built from 13 residues. CDR3 coding DNA: TGCAGTGCTAGAGCCAGGGCGCGTCAGCCCCAGCATTTT. Residues: CSARARARQPQHF.

This clonotype was picked up a small number of times. The chain joins TRBV11-2 to TRBJ2-3; perhaps TRBD1 as D (6 bases). CDR1 and CDR2 (germline): SGHAT, FQNNGV. The CDR3 extends over 13 amino acids. V was shortened by 6 bases and J by 6 bases, with 13 bases between the two germline ends. This CDR3 reads CASRKTGFDTQYF. The CDR3 bases are TGTGCCAGCAGAAAAACAGGGTTCGATACGCAGTATTTT.

V usage is TRBV7-3 and J usage is TRBJ2-3; D remains unclear. The CDR3 runs 14 residues. The germline V gene has CDR1 SGHTA and CDR2 FQGTGA. V lost 2 bases to trimming and J lost 4 bases, with 10 bases between them. The CDR3 loop is CASSLQPGADTQYF. The DNA for the CDR3 is TGTGCCAGCAGCTTACAACCCGGCGCAGATACGCAGTATTTT. The complete variable domain, with remaining parts taken from reference TRBV7-3 and TRBJ2-3, reads GAGVSQTPSNKVTEKGKYVELRCDPISGHTALYWYRQSLGQGPEFLIYFQGTGAADDSGLPNDRFFAVRPEGSVSTLKIQRTERGDSAVYLCASSLQPGADTQYFGPGTRLTVL.